The entry that follows covers one T cell receptor beta chain sequence. What it binds is not known. This specimen comes from a study of T-cell memory formation after mild COVID-19. The CDR3 sequence is 16 residues long. V shed 1 base and J 5 bases; nucleotides not matched to a gene: 10. Germline assignment: CDR1 MNHEY and CDR2 SVGAGI. 5'RACE, which relied on constant-segment primers, yielded TCR alpha and TCR beta cDNA libraries carrying sample barcodes and UMIs. TCRdb re-derived calls from the 5' RACE reads in MiXCR, one entry per CDR3 protein. The top ten hold around a quarter of the sample, which has over 70,000 distinct CDR3 sequences, about an eighth seen once. Findings and caveats of the study: Memory cells collected pre-infection included some clones that later responded, suggesting cross-reactive memory joined. The main location of contracting CD4+ clones was CM and EM, and that of contracting CD8+ clones was EMRA.

This receptor was taken from an adult woman who had mild COVID-19 (a few samples of this study predate the infection). Cell type and time point are not known. The V gene is TRBV6-5, the J gene TRBJ1-2, with 7 bases identical to TRBD1. The sequencing input was PBMCs or a T cell subset sorted from them (not recorded which). The CDR3: CASSYYAQGVGYGYTF. The CDR3 DNA reads as TGTGCCAGCAGTTACTATGCCCAGGGGGTTGGGTATGGCTACACCTTC.